This TCR beta chain was sequenced for a study of blood T cells in healthy people across ages. CDR1 and CDR2 (germline): SQVTM, ANQGSEA. The ends lost 7 bases at V and 4 bases at J; junction bases unmatched: 6. The CDR3 runs to 12 residues. This clonotype has only one observation. Using a J-beta primer mix together with a sample-barcoded 5' primer, a second PCR was run for about 6 to 12 cycles. TCRdb processed the 5' RACE reads anew with MiXCR; each CDR3 protein has one entry. The repertoire has under 2,000,000 distinct CDR3 sequences, roughly 52% of them found once; the top ten carry less than 2.5%. Material: blood. The rearrangement links TRBV29-1 to TRBJ1-1; 7 positions match TRBD1. The receptor comes from a middle-aged woman in good health. CDR3 residues: CSGKTGSTEAFF. CDR3 nucleotides: TGCAGCGGAAAGACAGGGAGCACTGAAGCTTTCTTT.